This T cell receptor beta chain was sequenced in a study of graft-versus-host responses after intestinal transplantation. Study background: Every transplant recipient was induced with anti-thymocyte globulin, then maintained on tacrolimus and steroids for around 3 years. Whole-study results and caveats: Among recipient marrow samples, GvH clones were found; some appeared first in ileum or blood.

This table comes from immunoSEQ multiplex PCR, and its TCRdb copy is limited to in-frame clones, with some not included. The data contain about 110,000 clones, around 90% of them singletons. This clone occurred a few times. What it binds is unknown. The CDR3 consists of 15 residues. V was pared by 6 bases and J by 5 bases, with 10 bases of the junction left unmatched. The V gene's germline CDR1 is MNHNS and CDR2 SASEGT. This sequence was found in a human donor who was the organ donor for an intestinal transplant. The specimen comprised unstimulated CD4+ T cells sorted from spleen or lymph node cells, sampled before transplant. The chain carries TRBV6-1 and TRBJ1-2; 9 bases align to TRBD1. The CDR3 nucleotides are TGTGCCAGCAGGCACCCGGGACAGGGCTATTATGGCTACACCTTC. It specifies CASRHPGQGYYGYTF.